Only one count was recorded for the clone carrying this TCR beta chain. Its antigen is still unknown. This sample was taken from a study of radiotherapy plus CTLA-4 blockade in lung cancer. Points from the study as a whole: Peripheral blood showed expansion of tumor-derived TCR clones after radiotherapy and ipilimumab.

Trimming left V 6 bases short and J 0 bases short, with 14 bases between. This CDR3 is built from 15 residues. Germline V lookup: CDR1 MDHEN, CDR2 SYDVKM. Produced via immunoSEQ multiplex PCR; TCRdb's table is partial and in-frame only. The data show roughly 120,000 clones, about 77% seen once. This receptor was obtained from a human donor with non-small cell lung cancer who had a partial response to radiotherapy plus ipilimumab. This material consisted of peripheral blood, taken from a patient treated with radiotherapy plus ipilimumab. The chain links TRBV28 to TRBJ1-2; D possibly corresponds to TRBD1 (5 bases). The CDR3 sequence is CASRPGGSPNYGYTF. The CDR3 bases are TGTGCCAGCAGACCCGGGGGGTCCCCTAACTATGGCTACACCTTC.